The rows below give T cell receptor beta chains drawn from one sample of a study of cytomegalovirus exposure and HLA in healthy donors. Clones were read by immunoSEQ multiplex PCR, and TCRdb kept only the in-frame ones, dropping some. The sample includes under 200,000 clones, about three quarters of them seen just once. The material sequenced was PBMCs. Receptor source: a woman in her thirties or forties in good health and CMV-seropositive. Each CDR3 is given with its conserved first and last residue. The order of the fields is D gene, V gene, clone size, J gene, CDR3 DNA, CDR3 protein. D genes are given only for firm matches. Size is omitted from some rows. Given values are once, few, many or a class for expanded clones.

D gene: -
V gene: TRBV7-2
clone size: -
J gene: TRBJ2-3
CDR3 DNA: TGTGCCAGCAGCGCGAGCGGGTATACAGATACGCAGTATTTT
CDR3 protein: CASSASGYTDTQYF

D gene: TRBD2
V gene: TRBV5-1
clone size: few
J gene: TRBJ2-7
CDR3 DNA: TGCGCCAGCAGCTCGACCGTTGGTAGCGGGGACTACTACGAGCAGTACTTC
CDR3 protein: CASSSTVGSGDYYEQYF

D gene: TRBD1
V gene: TRBV7-8
clone size: -
J gene: TRBJ1-5
CDR3 DNA: TGTGCCAGCAGTTCGACCGGGACAGGGCCGTATAGCAATCAGCCCCAGCATTTT
CDR3 protein: CASSSTGTGPYSNQPQHF

D gene: TRBD1
V gene: TRBV9
clone size: once
J gene: TRBJ1-1
CDR3 DNA: TGTGCCAGCAGCGTAGGCGGAAGGGGGCGGACTGAAGCTTTCTTT
CDR3 protein: CASSVGGRGRTEAFF

D gene: -
V gene: TRBV5-6
clone size: -
J gene: TRBJ2-7
CDR3 DNA: TGTGCCAGCAGCTACCACGTCCGGGATCGTCTTCCTCGGCAGTACTTC
CDR3 protein: CASSYHVRDRLPRQYF

D gene: TRBD1
V gene: TRBV6-6
clone size: -
J gene: TRBJ2-7
CDR3 DNA: TGTGCCAGCAGTTACGGGACAGGGGTTTACGAGCAGTACTTC
CDR3 protein: CASSYGTGVYEQYF

D gene: TRBD1
V gene: TRBV27
clone size: -
J gene: TRBJ1-2
CDR3 DNA: TGTGCCAGCAGTTTAGAGACAGGGTATGGCTACACCTTC
CDR3 protein: CASSLETGYGYTF

D gene: TRBD1
V gene: TRBV5-4
clone size: once
J gene: TRBJ2-7
CDR3 DNA: TGTGCCAGCAGCTTTGGACAGGGCGGCGAGCAGTACTTC
CDR3 protein: CASSFGQGGEQYF

D gene: TRBD1
V gene: TRBV6-5
clone size: -
J gene: TRBJ2-7
CDR3 DNA: TGTGCCAGCAGCCCTGGACAGGGTCATACCTACGAGCAGTACTTC
CDR3 protein: CASSPGQGHTYEQYF

D gene: -
V gene: TRBV30
clone size: -
J gene: TRBJ1-6
CDR3 DNA: TGTGCCTGGAGTGTCGGCGGGGGGAACTATAATTCACCCCTCCACTTT
CDR3 protein: CAWSVGGGNYNSPLHF

D gene: -
V gene: TRBV5-6
clone size: -
J gene: TRBJ1-6
CDR3 DNA: TGTGCCAGCAGCTTAGATACAGCCTATAATTCACCCCTCCACTTT
CDR3 protein: CASSLDTAYNSPLHF

D gene: TRBD1
V gene: TRBV5-6
clone size: -
J gene: TRBJ2-7
CDR3 DNA: TGTGCCAGCAGCCGGGGACAGGGAGTCTACGAGCAGTACTTC
CDR3 protein: CASSRGQGVYEQYF

D gene: TRBD1
V gene: TRBV6-1
clone size: -
J gene: TRBJ2-3
CDR3 DNA: TGTGCCAGCAGGACAGGGGCGAACACAGATACGCAGTATTTT
CDR3 protein: CASRTGANTDTQYF

D gene: -
V gene: TRBV4-3
clone size: -
J gene: TRBJ1-1
CDR3 DNA: TGCGCCAGCAGCCTCTCAGGCGGGTGGAGCACTGAAGCTTTCTTT
CDR3 protein: CASSLSGGWSTEAFF

D gene: TRBD2
V gene: TRBV11-2
clone size: few
J gene: TRBJ2-7
CDR3 DNA: TGTGCCAGCAGCTCCCTGACCGGGGGGTTTTACGAGCAGTACTTC
CDR3 protein: CASSSLTGGFYEQYF

D gene: TRBD2
V gene: TRBV7-2
clone size: few
J gene: TRBJ2-7
CDR3 DNA: TGTGCCAGCAGCTCGCAGCGGGGGGGTAGTCTCGAGCAGTACTTC
CDR3 protein: CASSSQRGGSLEQYF

D gene: TRBD1
V gene: TRBV15
clone size: once
J gene: TRBJ1-5
CDR3 DNA: TGTGCCACCAGCAGAACAACAGGGGGTCGGTATCAGGCCCAGCATTTT
CDR3 protein: CATSRTTGGRYQAQHF

D gene: TRBD1
V gene: TRBV18
clone size: few
J gene: TRBJ1-2
CDR3 DNA: TGTGCCAGCGCCCCGGACAGGGGTGATGGCTACACCTTC
CDR3 protein: CASAPDRGDGYTF

D gene: -
V gene: TRBV5-6
clone size: -
J gene: TRBJ2-7
CDR3 DNA: TGTGCCAGCAGCTTGATAGACAGTGTCTACGAGCAGTACTTC
CDR3 protein: CASSLIDSVYEQYF

D gene: -
V gene: TRBV7-8
clone size: -
J gene: TRBJ1-2
CDR3 DNA: TGTGCCAGCAGCTTGTACGAGAACTATGGCTACACCTTC
CDR3 protein: CASSLYENYGYTF

D gene: TRBD1
V gene: TRBV10-3
clone size: -
J gene: TRBJ2-5
CDR3 DNA: TGTGCCATCAGTGAGTTTCGACAGGGAGAGACCCAGTACTTC
CDR3 protein: CAISEFRQGETQYF